This T cell receptor beta chain stems from a study of beta chain features in type 1 diabetes. Isolated RNA was reverse transcribed in full, so expressed TCRB transcripts were sequenced. Using immunoSEQ multiplex PCR, the repertoire was profiled, and TCRdb retains in-frame clones only, with some absent. This sample has approximately 160,000 clones, with roughly 8.1% found just once. This clone was recorded a few times. In germline, CDR1 is SGHVS, CDR2 FQNEAQ. This CDR3 has 16 amino acids. V shed 3 bases, J shed 2 bases, and the junction held 8 bases outside the gene matches. The rearrangement joins TRBV7-8 to TRBJ1-1; 8 nucleotides agree with TRBD1. Sequenced: central memory CD4+ T cells from blood. The clonotype was recovered from a man between 18 and 35 years old in good health. CDR3 nucleotides: TGTGCCAGCAGCTTTCCGGGACAGGAGATTAACACTGAAGCTTTCTTT. It translates to CASSFPGQEINTEAFF.